The 27 T cell receptor beta chains presented below share a single source sample, sequenced in a study of cytomegalovirus exposure and HLA in healthy donors. Only in-frame clones appear in the TCRdb table, and some are missing; sequencing was by immunoSEQ multiplex PCR. The table shows 100,000 to 150,000 clones, with 80% to 90% occurring only once. Material for sequencing was PBMCs. The receptors derive from a man between 18 and 29 years old in good health and CMV-seropositive.

This chain links TRBV10-3 with TRBJ2-1; 7 bases agree with TRBD2. CDR3 length equals 17 residues. From germline, CDR1 is ENHRY and CDR2 SYGVKD. V shed 0 bases, J shed 0 bases, and the junction held 5 bases outside the gene matches. The CDR3 sequence is CAISESPSGTSYNEQFF. CDR3 bases: TGTGCCATCAGTGAGTCTCCTAGCGGTACCTCCTACAATGAGCAGTTCTTC.

The rearrangement uses TRBV19 and TRBJ1-5; tentative D call: TRBD1 (6 bases). The CDR3 is made up of 19 amino acids. Germline lookup yields CDR1 LNHDA and CDR2 SQIVND (reference sequence). Trimming stripped 5 bases from V and 0 bases from J, with 23 bases between. The CDR3 is CASSVPPGAGDLSNQPQHF. CDR3 coding DNA: TGTGCCAGTAGTGTTCCCCCCGGCGCAGGGGACCTTAGCAATCAGCCCCAGCATTTT.

CDR3 sequence (DNA): TGTGCCAGCAGCTCTATACACTATACAGGGTTCGCGAACACCGGGGAGCTGTTTTTT. Translated, it gives CASSSIHYTGFANTGELFF. The rearrangement joins TRBV7-6 to TRBJ2-2; TRBD1 is a possible D gene (6 bases). The V gene lost 4 bases and the J gene lost 0 bases, with 21 bases spanning the gap. The CDR3 sequence is 19 residues long. Germline V gene sequence: CDR1 SGHVS, CDR2 FNYEAQ.

This chain links TRBV28 with TRBJ2-2, with unresolved D. CDR1 MDHEN and CDR2 SYDVKM come from the germline V gene. The CDR3 has 14 amino acids. The V and J ends lost 3 bases and 3 bases respectively, with 8 bases between them. This chain's CDR3 is CASSLGSHTGELFF. CDR3 bases: TGTGCCAGCAGTTTGGGTAGCCACACCGGGGAGCTGTTTTTT.

This clone was seen a handful of times. The rearrangement links TRBV28 to TRBJ1-2, with 9 positions matching TRBD1. CDR3 length: 15 residues. Germline CDR1 MDHEN, CDR2 SYDVKM. The J segment lost 6 bases and the V segment lost 5 bases, leaving 10 bases of the junction unmatched. CDR3 DNA sequence: TGTGCCAGCAGTCAACAGGGGGCAAGCCTAGATGGCTACACCTTC. As protein: CASSQQGASLDGYTF.

CDR3 residues: CASSLAGQGGNEQFF. The CDR3 region has the DNA TGTGCCAGCAGCTTGGCGGGACAGGGCGGGAATGAGCAGTTCTTC. This chain joins TRBV5-6 and TRBJ2-1, with 9 nucleotides matching TRBD1. The CDR3 has 15 residues. Germline V gene sequence: CDR1 SGHDT, CDR2 YYEEEE. After removal of 0 bases from V and 7 bases from J, the junction contained 5 bases not matched to a gene.

This clone was observed a single time. The J gene is TRBJ2-1, the V gene TRBV27, with D possibly being TRBD1 (5 bases). Germline loops: CDR1 MNHEY, CDR2 SMNVEV (reference sequence). This CDR3 is 14 amino acids long. Trimming removed 7 bases at V and 2 bases at J, with 12 bases between. CDR3 DNA: TGTGCCAGCAAGGGGTATCGGGCCTACAATGAGCAGTTCTTC. Translation gives CASKGYRAYNEQFF.

This clone was seen a single time. The V and J genes are TRBV11-2 and TRBJ2-3; 16 nucleotides agree with TRBD2. Per the germline V gene, CDR1 is SGHAT and CDR2 is FQNNGV. Trimming cost V 0 bases and J 4 bases; bases outside gene matches: 10. The CDR3 is made up of 20 amino acids. CDR3 sequence reads: CASSLEHPGTSGGAPDTQYF. DNA of the CDR3: TGTGCCAGCAGCTTAGAGCATCCCGGGACTAGCGGGGGGGCCCCAGATACGCAGTATTTT.

DNA for the CDR3: TGTGCCAGCTCACTATTTACAGGGGCATCTTCCTCACCCCTCCACTTT. This gives the protein CASSLFTGASSSPLHF. The gene calls are TRBV18 and TRBJ1-6, with 7 bases aligning to TRBD1. The germline gives CDR1 KGHSH, CDR2 LQKENI. With V trimmed by 4 bases and J by 10 bases, 13 bases remained unmatched. This CDR3 spans 16 amino acids.

V gene TRBV2 combines with J gene TRBJ1-2, with D possibly TRBD1 on 6 matching bases. This CDR3 is 13 amino acids long. Looked up from germline, CDR1 is SNHLY and CDR2 is FYNNEI. The V gene lost 7 bases and the J gene lost 4 bases, with 13 bases spanning the gap. CDR3 region: CASKAGTTYGYTF. In DNA form, the CDR3 reads TGTGCCAGCAAGGCAGGGACAACCTATGGCTACACCTTC.

The chain links TRBV27 to TRBJ2-3; 7 positions match TRBD2. The CDR3 consists of 16 residues. Trimming removed 2 bases from V and 0 bases from J; junction bases left unmatched: 5. CDR1 and CDR2 from the germline V gene are MNHEY and SMNVEV (reference sequence). The CDR3 sequence is CASSLGGRVSTDTQYF. CDR3 nucleotides: TGTGCCAGCAGTTTAGGGGGGAGGGTTAGCACAGATACGCAGTATTTT.

The rearrangement joins TRBV6-5 to TRBJ2-1, with D perhaps matching TRBD1 (6 bases). There are 15 residues in the CDR3. Per germline, CDR1 MNHEY and CDR2 SVGAGI. Trimming removed 5 bases from V and 5 bases from J, with 16 bases in between. In DNA, the CDR3 is TGTGCCAGCAGTCCCGACAGGATTAACAACAATGAGCAGTTCTTC. It translates to CASSPDRINNNEQFF.

The chain is built from TRBV18 and TRBJ1-1; maybe TRBD1 (6 bases). The CDR3 consists of 17 residues. Trimming cost V 6 bases and J 3 bases, with 23 bases left between them. Germline V CDR1 and CDR2: KGHSH, LQKENI. Here the CDR3 reads CASSHDRTHPPDTEAFF. The CDR3 DNA is TGTGCCAGCTCCCATGACAGGACCCATCCCCCTGACACTGAAGCTTTCTTT.

CDR3 sequence (DNA): TGTGCCAGCAGCGATCTAAGCGGGGGGGCCTGGGAGCAGTTCTTC. Protein sequence: CASSDLSGGAWEQFF. This rearrangement joins TRBV5-6 to TRBJ2-1, with TRBD2 identical over 10 bases. After removal of 4 bases from V and 10 bases from J, the junction contained 11 bases not matched to a gene. The germline V gene encodes CDR1 SGHDT and CDR2 YYEEEE. The CDR3 contains 15 residues. Using reference TRBV5-6 and TRBJ2-1 for the parts outside the CDR3, the full variable domain is DAGVTQSPTHLIKTRGQQVTLRCSPKSGHDTVSWYQQALGQGPQFIFQYYEEEERQRGNFPDRFSGHQFPNYSSELNVNALLLGDSALYLCASSDLSGGAWEQFFGPGTRLTVL.

The chain employs TRBV10-1 and TRBJ2-3; D uncertain. Germline-derived CDR1 and CDR2 are WNHNN and SYGVQD (reference sequence). V was clipped by 5 bases and J by 0 bases, with 3 bases between them. The CDR3 extends over 12 amino acids. The CDR3 loop reads CASSSSTDTQYF. The CDR3 DNA is TGCGCCAGCAGTTCTAGCACAGATACGCAGTATTTT.

The rearrangement joins TRBV11-2 to TRBJ2-7; the match to TRBD1 covers 8 bases. CDR1 and CDR2 (germline): SGHAT, FQNNGV. Trimming took 0 bases from V and 6 from J; bases not matched to a gene: 13. The CDR3 is 17 residues long. CDR3 in DNA: TGTGCCAGCAGCTTAGACGACAGGGGAGTGACCGACCCCGAGCAGTACTTC. Its translation: CASSLDDRGVTDPEQYF. The full variable domain, in which reference TRBV11-2 and TRBJ2-7 provide the parts outside the CDR3, is EAGVAQSPRYKIIEKRQSVAFWCNPISGHATLYWYQQILGQGPKLLIQFQNNGVVDDSQLPKDRFSAERLKGVDSTLKIQPAKLEDSAVYLCASSLDDRGVTDPEQYFGPGTRLTVT.

The chain employs TRBV2 and TRBJ1-6; no firm D call. CDR1 and CDR2 (germline): SNHLY, FYNNEI. Between the trimmed V and J ends, which lost 4 bases and 7 bases, there was a span of 14 bases. The CDR3 contains 15 residues. CDR3 nucleotide sequence: TGTGCCAGCAGTGTATCGAGCGTCTCCAATTCACCCCTCCACTTT. It encodes CASSVSSVSNSPLHF.

V usage is TRBV18 and J usage is TRBJ1-1, with TRBD1 matching over 8 bases. The junction had 8 bases not matched to a gene; V was cut back by 6 bases and J by 5 bases. This CDR3 comprises 14 residues. CDR1 KGHSH and CDR2 LQKENI come from the germline V gene. This chain's CDR3 is CASSPTGGRTEAFF. The CDR3 DNA reads TGTGCCAGCTCCCCAACAGGGGGGAGGACTGAAGCTTTCTTT. The entire variable domain, with the rest obtained from reference TRBV18 and TRBJ1-1, is as follows: NAGVMQNPRHLVRRRGQEARLRCSPMKGHSHVYWYRQLPEEGLKFMVYLQKENIIDESGMPKERFSAEFPKEGPSILRIQQVVRGDSAAYFCASSPTGGRTEAFFGQGTRLTVV.

The chain recombines TRBV5-5 with TRBJ2-7; D is perhaps TRBD2 (6 bases). Deletions cut 4 bases from V and 3 bases from J, with 20 bases between. Germline loops: CDR1 SGHKS, CDR2 YYEKEE (reference sequence). This CDR3 spans 16 amino acids. CDR3 nucleotide sequence: TGTGCCAGCAGCCCTCCGCCTCCGGGACTCCACTACGAGCAGTACTTC. Amino acids: CASSPPPPGLHYEQYF.

The rearrangement uses TRBV7-9 and TRBJ1-3, with 11 bases that match TRBD1. CDR3 length equals 15 residues. The V gene's germline CDR1 is SEHNR and CDR2 FQNEAQ (reference sequence). With V trimmed by 5 bases and J by 4 bases, 4 bases remained unmatched. The CDR3 DNA sequence: TGTGCCAGCAGCATTGGGACAGGGGGGGGAAACACCATATATTTT. This codes for CASSIGTGGGNTIYF.

The gene calls are TRBV6-5 and TRBJ2-1; maybe TRBD1 (6 bases). The germline V and J ends were trimmed by 0 bases and 12 bases, with 15 bases remaining between them. Per the germline V gene, CDR1 is MNHEY and CDR2 is SVGAGI. The CDR3 contains 14 residues. CDR3 sequence: CASSYSRTVHGQFF. CDR3 nucleotides: TGTGCCAGCAGTTACTCGCGGACAGTTCATGGGCAGTTCTTC.

This clone occurred once. The chain recombines TRBV28 with TRBJ1-1; a possible D gene is TRBD1 (6 bases). The CDR3 is made up of 13 amino acids. Per the germline V gene, CDR1 is MDHEN and CDR2 is SYDVKM. Trimming removed 6 bases from V and 5 bases from J, with 13 bases in between. The CDR3 DNA follows: TGTGCCAGCAGGGTAGGGGGTGGAACTGAAGCTTTCTTT. Translating gives CASRVGGGTEAFF.

This chain joins TRBV10-3 and TRBJ1-1; 8 positions match TRBD1. The CDR3 consists of 13 residues. The germline V gene has CDR1 ENHRY and CDR2 SYGVKD. With 7 bases clipped from V and 6 bases from J, the junction kept 7 bases outside the gene matches. Here the CDR3 reads CAIKQGEGAEAFF. The CDR3 DNA is TGTGCCATCAAACAGGGGGAAGGGGCTGAAGCTTTCTTT.

This clone has more than one count but fewer than ten. The gene calls are TRBV5-1 and TRBJ2-2, with 9 bases aligning to TRBD1. The V and J ends lost 8 bases and 5 bases, in that order; junction bases with no gene match: 16. The CDR3 extends over 17 amino acids. Germline lookup yields CDR1 SGHRS and CDR2 YFSETQ. The CDR3, as DNA: TGCGCCAGTTCTACTACGCCACAGGGGGCGCGGACCGGGGAGCTGTTTTTT. Amino acid sequence: CASSTTPQGARTGELFF.

The rearrangement uses TRBV19 and TRBJ2-1, with D possibly matching TRBD2 (5 bases). V was trimmed by 5 bases and J by 7 bases, leaving 12 bases between them. This CDR3 is 13 amino acids long. CDR1 is LNHDA, CDR2 SQIVND, per germline (reference sequence). The CDR3 DNA sequence: TGTGCCAGTAGTCTGACAAGGGAGAATGAGCAGTTCTTC. This sequence encodes CASSLTRENEQFF.

The chain couples TRBV9 to TRBJ2-7; 9 nucleotides match TRBD1. The length of the CDR3 is 14 residues. Germline CDR1 and CDR2: SGDLS and YYNGEE. The ends lost 3 bases at V and 7 bases at J; junction bases unmatched: 8. CDR3 nucleotide sequence: TGTGCCAGCAGCGCCCGGGGACAGGGAGGGGAGCAGTACTTC. This encodes CASSARGQGGEQYF.

This clone appeared a single time. The V and J genes are TRBV2 and TRBJ2-1; 9 nucleotides match TRBD1. CDR3 length: 16 amino acids. Germline loops: CDR1 SNHLY, CDR2 FYNNEI. V was pared by 7 bases and J by 6 bases, with 13 bases of the junction left unmatched. The CDR3 loop reads CASKQEDRGNINEQFF. The CDR3 DNA is TGTGCCAGCAAACAGGAGGACAGGGGTAATATCAATGAGCAGTTCTTC.